The entry that follows covers one TCR beta chain sequence. Its antigen is undetermined. The germline CDR1 and CDR2 sequences are SGHVS and FQNEAQ. Trimming removed 3 bases from V and 12 bases from J; junction bases left unmatched: 11. The CDR3 totals 15 residues. This sample is drawn from a study of OX40 agonist ivuxolimab in advanced cancers. Across the whole study: Participants averaged 60 years of age (range 23 to 79) and were under 90% male. Prior checkpoint blockade (anti-PD-1, anti-PD-L1 or anti-CTLA-4) was permitted; approximately 44% had it.

TCRdb's table, derived via immunoSEQ multiplex PCR, lists solely in-frame clones and lacks some. The sample yields under 100,000 clones, approximately 84% seen once. Overall study findings and caveats: Antigen targets of the expanded peripheral T cells went undetermined.

The rearrangement joins TRBV7-8 to TRBJ2-1; TRBD2 matches at 10 bases. Sequences were derived from CD4+ or CD8+ T cells sorted from blood, sampled in a trial of the OX40 agonist ivuxolimab. The receptor was isolated from an adult with an advanced solid tumor such as melanoma, head and neck, liver or kidney cancer. The CDR3 region has the DNA TGTGCCAGCAGCTTTCTCATCGCTAGCGGGAGACGGCAGTTCTTC. It is translated as CASSFLIASGRRQFF.